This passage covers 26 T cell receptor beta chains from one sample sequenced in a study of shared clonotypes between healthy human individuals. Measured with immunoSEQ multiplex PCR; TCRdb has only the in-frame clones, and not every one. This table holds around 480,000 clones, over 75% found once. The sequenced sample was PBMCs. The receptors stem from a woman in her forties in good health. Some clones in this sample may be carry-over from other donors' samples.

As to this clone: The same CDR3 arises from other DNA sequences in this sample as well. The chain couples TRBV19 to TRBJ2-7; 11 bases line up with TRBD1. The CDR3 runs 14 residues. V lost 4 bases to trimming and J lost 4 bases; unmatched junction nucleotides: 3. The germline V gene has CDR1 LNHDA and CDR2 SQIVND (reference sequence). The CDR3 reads CASSTGQGAYEQYF. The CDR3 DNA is TGTGCCAGTAGTACCGGACAGGGGGCATACGAGCAGTACTTC.

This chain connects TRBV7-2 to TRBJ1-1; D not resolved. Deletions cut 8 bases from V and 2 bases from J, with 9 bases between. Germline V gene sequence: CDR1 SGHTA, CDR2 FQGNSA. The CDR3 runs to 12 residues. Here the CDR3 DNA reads TGTGCCAGCCGGACCTTTAACACTGAAGCTTTCTTT. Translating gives CASRTFNTEAFF.

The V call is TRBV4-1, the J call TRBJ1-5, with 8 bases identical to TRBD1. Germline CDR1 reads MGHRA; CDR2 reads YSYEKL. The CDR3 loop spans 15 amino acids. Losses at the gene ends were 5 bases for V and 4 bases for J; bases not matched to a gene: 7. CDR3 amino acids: CASSYATGANQPQHF. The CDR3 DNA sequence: TGCGCCAGCAGCTATGCGACAGGGGCTAATCAGCCCCAGCATTTT.

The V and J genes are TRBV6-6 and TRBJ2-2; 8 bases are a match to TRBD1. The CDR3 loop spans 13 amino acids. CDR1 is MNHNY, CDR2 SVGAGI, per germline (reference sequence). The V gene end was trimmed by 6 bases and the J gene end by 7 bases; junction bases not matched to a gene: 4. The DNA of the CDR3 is TGTGCCAGCAGGATTACAGGGGGCGGGGAGCTGTTTTTT. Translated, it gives CASRITGGGELFF.

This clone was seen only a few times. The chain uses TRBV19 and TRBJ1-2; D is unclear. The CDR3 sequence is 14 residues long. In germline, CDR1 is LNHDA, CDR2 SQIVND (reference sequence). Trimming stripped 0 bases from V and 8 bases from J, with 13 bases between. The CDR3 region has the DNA TGTGCCAGTAGTATAGACCGCAAATTGGAGGGCTACACCTTC. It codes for CASSIDRKLEGYTF.

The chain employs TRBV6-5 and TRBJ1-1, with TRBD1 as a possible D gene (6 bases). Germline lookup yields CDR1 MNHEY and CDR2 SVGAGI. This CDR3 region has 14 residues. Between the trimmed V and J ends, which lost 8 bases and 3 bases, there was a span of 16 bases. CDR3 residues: CASLSDAGDTEAFF. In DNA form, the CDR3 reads TGTGCCAGCCTCTCCGACGCAGGGGACACTGAAGCTTTCTTT.

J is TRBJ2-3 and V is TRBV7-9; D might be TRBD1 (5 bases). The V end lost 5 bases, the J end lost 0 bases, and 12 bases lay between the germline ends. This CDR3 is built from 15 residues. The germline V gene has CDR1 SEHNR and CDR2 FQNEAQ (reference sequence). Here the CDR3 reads CASSQGKSSTDTQYF. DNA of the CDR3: TGTGCCAGCAGCCAGGGCAAATCTAGCACAGATACGCAGTATTTT.

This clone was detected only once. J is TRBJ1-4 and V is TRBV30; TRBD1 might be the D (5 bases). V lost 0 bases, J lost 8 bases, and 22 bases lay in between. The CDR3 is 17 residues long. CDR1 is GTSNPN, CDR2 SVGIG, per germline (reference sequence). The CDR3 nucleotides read TGTGCCTGGAGTGTCTCCATCGGTAGGAGGGGAGGGGAAAAACTGTTTTTT. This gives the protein CAWSVSIGRRGGEKLFF.

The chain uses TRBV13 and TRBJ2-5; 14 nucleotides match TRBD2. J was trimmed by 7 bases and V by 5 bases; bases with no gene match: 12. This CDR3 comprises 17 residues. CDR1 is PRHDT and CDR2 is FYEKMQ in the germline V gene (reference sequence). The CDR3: CASSRQGLGLAGGTQYF. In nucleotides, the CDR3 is TGTGCCAGCAGCAGACAGGGGCTAGGACTAGCGGGAGGGACCCAGTACTTC.

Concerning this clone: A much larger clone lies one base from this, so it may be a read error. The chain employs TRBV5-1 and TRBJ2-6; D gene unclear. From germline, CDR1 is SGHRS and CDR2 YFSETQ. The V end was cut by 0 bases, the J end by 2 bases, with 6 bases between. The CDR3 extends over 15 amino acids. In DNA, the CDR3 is TGCGCCAGCAGCTTGGTTGGGACTGGGGCCAACGTCCTGACTTTC. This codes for CASSLVGTGANVLTF.

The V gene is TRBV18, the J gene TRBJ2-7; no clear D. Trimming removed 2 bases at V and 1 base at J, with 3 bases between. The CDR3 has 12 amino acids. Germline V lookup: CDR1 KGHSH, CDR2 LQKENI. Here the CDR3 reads CASSPGSYEQYF. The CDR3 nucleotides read TGTGCCAGCTCACCAGGTTCCTACGAGCAGTACTTC.

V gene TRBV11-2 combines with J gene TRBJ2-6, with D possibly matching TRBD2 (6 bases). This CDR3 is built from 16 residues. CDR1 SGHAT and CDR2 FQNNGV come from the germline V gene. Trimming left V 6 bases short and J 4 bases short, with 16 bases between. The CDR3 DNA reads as TGTGCCAGCAGGGGGAGCGGAGGGGCCGGGGCCAACGTCCTGACTTTC. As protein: CASRGSGGAGANVLTF.

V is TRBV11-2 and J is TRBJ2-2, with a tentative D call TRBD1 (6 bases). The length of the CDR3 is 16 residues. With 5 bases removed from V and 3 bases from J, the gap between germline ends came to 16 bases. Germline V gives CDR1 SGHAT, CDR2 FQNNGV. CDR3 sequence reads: CASSTLQGRDTGELFF. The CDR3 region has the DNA TGTGCCAGCAGCACATTACAGGGACGGGACACCGGGGAGCTGTTTTTT.

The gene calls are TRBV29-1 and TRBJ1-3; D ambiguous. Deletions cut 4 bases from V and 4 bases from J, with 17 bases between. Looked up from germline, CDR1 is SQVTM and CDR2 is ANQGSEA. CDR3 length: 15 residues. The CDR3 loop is CSVGEDGGSGNTIYF. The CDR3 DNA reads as TGCAGCGTTGGAGAGGACGGTGGATCGGGAAACACCATATATTTT.

The CDR3 spells CASSLFQTGYRETQYF. The CDR3 DNA follows: TGTGCCAGCAGTTTATTCCAGACAGGCTACCGGGAGACCCAGTACTTC. This sequence joins TRBV28 and TRBJ2-5, with D tentatively TRBD1 (6 bases). Trimming removed 1 base from V and 5 bases from J, with 17 bases in between. Looked up from germline, CDR1 is MDHEN and CDR2 is SYDVKM. The CDR3 extends over 16 amino acids.

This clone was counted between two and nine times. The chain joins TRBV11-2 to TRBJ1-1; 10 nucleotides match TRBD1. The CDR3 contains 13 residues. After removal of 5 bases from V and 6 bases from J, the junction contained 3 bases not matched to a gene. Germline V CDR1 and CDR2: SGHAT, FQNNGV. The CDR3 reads CASSRGQGAEAFF. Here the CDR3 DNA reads TGTGCCAGCAGCCGTGGACAGGGGGCTGAAGCTTTCTTT.

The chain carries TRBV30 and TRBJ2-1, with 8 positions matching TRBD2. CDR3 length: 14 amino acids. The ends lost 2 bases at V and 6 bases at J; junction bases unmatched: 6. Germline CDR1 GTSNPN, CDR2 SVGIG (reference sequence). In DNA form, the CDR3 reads TGTGCCTGGAGTAATATAGCGGGAACCAATGAGCAGTTCTTC. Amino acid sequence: CAWSNIAGTNEQFF.

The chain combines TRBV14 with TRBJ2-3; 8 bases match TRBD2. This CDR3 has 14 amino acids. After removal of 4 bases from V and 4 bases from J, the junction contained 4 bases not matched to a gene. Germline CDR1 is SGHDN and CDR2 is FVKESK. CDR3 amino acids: CASSRGLAADTQYF. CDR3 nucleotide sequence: TGTGCCAGCAGCCGCGGACTAGCAGCAGATACGCAGTATTTT.

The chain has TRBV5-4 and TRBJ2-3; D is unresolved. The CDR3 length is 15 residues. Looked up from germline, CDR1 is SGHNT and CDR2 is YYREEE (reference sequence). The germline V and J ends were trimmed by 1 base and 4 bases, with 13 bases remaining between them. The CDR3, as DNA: TGTGCCAGCAGCTTGTTAGTCGTAGGAGCAGATACGCAGTATTTT. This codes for CASSLLVVGADTQYF. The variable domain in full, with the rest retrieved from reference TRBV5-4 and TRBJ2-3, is ETGVTQSPTHLIKTRGQQVTLRCSSQSGHNTVSWYQQALGQGPQFIFQYYREEENGRGNFPPRFSGLQFPNYSSELNVNALELDDSALYLCASSLLVVGADTQYFGPGTRLTVL.

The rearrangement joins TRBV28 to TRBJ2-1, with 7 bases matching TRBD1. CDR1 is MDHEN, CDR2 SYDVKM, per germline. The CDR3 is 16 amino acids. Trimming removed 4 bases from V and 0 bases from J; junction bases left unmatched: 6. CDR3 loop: CASSSGTASSYNEQFF. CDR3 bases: TGTGCCAGCAGTTCAGGGACAGCGAGCTCCTACAATGAGCAGTTCTTC. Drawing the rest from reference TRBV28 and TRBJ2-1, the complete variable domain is DVKVTQSSRYLVKRTGEKVFLECVQDMDHENMFWYRQDPGLGLRLIYFSYDVKMKEKGDIPEGYSVSREKKERFSLILESASTNQTSMYLCASSSGTASSYNEQFFGPGTRLTVL.

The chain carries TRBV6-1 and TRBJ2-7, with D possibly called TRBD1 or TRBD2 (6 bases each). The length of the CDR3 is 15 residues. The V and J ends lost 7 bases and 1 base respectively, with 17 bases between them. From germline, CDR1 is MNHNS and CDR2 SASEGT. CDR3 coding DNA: TGTGCCAGCACTATTACAGGGCGGGGTTCCTACGAGCAGTACTTC. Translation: CASTITGRGSYEQYF.

This chain's CDR3 is CASSMTSADEQFF. CDR3 nucleotide sequence: TGTGCCAGCAGCATGACTAGCGCCGATGAGCAGTTCTTC. V gene TRBV7-9 combines with J gene TRBJ2-1; 8 nucleotides match TRBD2. In germline, CDR1 is SEHNR, CDR2 FQNEAQ (reference sequence). With 5 bases clipped from V and 8 bases from J, the junction kept 5 bases outside the gene matches. The CDR3 contains 13 residues. Complete variable domain (other parts from reference TRBV7-9 and TRBJ2-1): DTGVSQNPRHKITKRGQNVTFRCDPISEHNRLYWYRQTLGQGPEFLTYFQNEAQLEKSRLLSDRFSAERPKGSFSTLEIQRTEQGDSAMYLCASSMTSADEQFFGPGTRLTVL.

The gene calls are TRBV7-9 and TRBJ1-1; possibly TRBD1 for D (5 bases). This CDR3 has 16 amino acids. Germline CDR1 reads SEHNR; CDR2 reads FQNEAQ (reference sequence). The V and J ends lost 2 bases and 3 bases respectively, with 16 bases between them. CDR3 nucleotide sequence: TGTGCCAGCAGCTTAAGTGGGGGGTTAGGTGACACTGAAGCTTTCTTT. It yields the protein CASSLSGGLGDTEAFF.

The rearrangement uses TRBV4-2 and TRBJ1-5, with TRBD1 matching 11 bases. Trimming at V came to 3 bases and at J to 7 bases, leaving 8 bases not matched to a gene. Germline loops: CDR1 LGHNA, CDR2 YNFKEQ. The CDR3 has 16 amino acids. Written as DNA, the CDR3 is TGTGCCAGCAGCCAGTCGACCGGGACAGGGGGACAGCCCCAGCATTTT. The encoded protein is CASSQSTGTGGQPQHF.

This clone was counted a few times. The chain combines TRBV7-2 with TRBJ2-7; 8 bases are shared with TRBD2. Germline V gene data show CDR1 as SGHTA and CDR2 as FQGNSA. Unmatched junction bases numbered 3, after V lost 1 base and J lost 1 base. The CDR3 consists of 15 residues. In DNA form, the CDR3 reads TGTGCCAGCAGCTTAGTTCCGGGAGGGTCCTACGAGCAGTACTTC. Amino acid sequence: CASSLVPGGSYEQYF.

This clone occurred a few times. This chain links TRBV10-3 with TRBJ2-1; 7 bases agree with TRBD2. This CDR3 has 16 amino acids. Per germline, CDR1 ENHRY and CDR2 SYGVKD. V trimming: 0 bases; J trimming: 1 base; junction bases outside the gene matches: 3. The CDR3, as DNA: TGTGCCATCAGTGAGTCGACGGGGGGATCCTACAATGAGCAGTTCTTC. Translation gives CAISESTGGSYNEQFF.